The 5 T cell receptor beta chains in this list originate from one sample, sequenced in a study of T cell clones after liver transplantation. The method was immunoSEQ multiplex PCR; TCRdb's version includes in-frame clones alone and lacks a portion of them. The sample contains some 110,000 clones, approximately 78% of which appear only once. Sequencing was performed on CD4+ T cells from blood, taken before liver transplant. These TCRs come from a human donor who received a liver transplant.

The genes are TRBV5-1 and TRBJ1-5; D is unresolved. V was clipped by 4 bases and J by 8 bases, with 10 bases between them. Germline lookup yields CDR1 SGHRS and CDR2 YFSETQ. The CDR3 sequence is 12 residues long. For the CDR3, the DNA is TGCGCCAGCAGCCCCGAAGGCGAGCCCCAGCATTTT. It is translated as CASSPEGEPQHF.

This chain uses TRBV2 with TRBJ2-7; 7 bases agree with TRBD1. J lost 5 bases, V lost 10 bases, and 5 bases had no gene match. This CDR3 has 11 amino acids. Germline assignment: CDR1 SNHLY and CDR2 FYNNEI. CDR3 protein: CATRQGHEQYF. CDR3 nucleotide sequence: TGTGCCACCCGACAGGGCCACGAGCAGTACTTC.

V is TRBV4-1 and J is TRBJ1-4; the match to TRBD1 covers 9 bases. The length of the CDR3 is 16 residues. Germline V lookup: CDR1 MGHRA, CDR2 YSYEKL. The V gene end was trimmed by 0 bases and the J gene end by 7 bases; junction bases not matched to a gene: 6. This CDR3 reads CASSQDVTGGVEKLFF. The DNA of the CDR3 is TGCGCCAGCAGCCAAGACGTGACAGGGGGAGTTGAAAAACTGTTTTTT.

This clone showed up just a few times. DNA for the CDR3: TGTGCCAGCAGCTTACCACAGAACAATGAGCAGTTCTTC. Its protein is CASSLPQNNEQFF. The chain uses TRBV7-2 and TRBJ2-1; no clear D. Deletions cut 2 bases from V and 5 bases from J, with 7 bases between. This CDR3 is 13 amino acids long. In germline, CDR1 is SGHTA, CDR2 FQGNSA.

This clone has a single count. The J gene is TRBJ2-6, the V gene TRBV5-1; perhaps TRBD2 as D (6 bases). The V end lost 2 bases, the J end lost 0 bases, and 9 bases lay between the germline ends. Germline CDR1 is SGHRS and CDR2 is YFSETQ. The length of the CDR3 is 16 residues. The CDR3 sequence is CASSFPGGSGANVLTF. CDR3 nucleotides: TGCGCCAGCAGCTTTCCCGGGGGCTCTGGGGCCAACGTCCTGACTTTC.